This T cell receptor beta chain derives from a study of T cell repertoires in cytomegalovirus infection. Study as a whole: Use of recently identified HLA-C-restricted and well-studied HLA-B-restricted CMV epitopes was part of the study. Signatures in public TCR beta sequences pointed to both CMV infection and matching HLA type. Study results and limitations: Adding up the frequency of public TCR beta families identified people who carried CMV plus the relevant HLA. Across the ex vivo response, the dominant clonotypes were HLA-C-restricted CMV-specific TCR beta clonotypes.

This clonotype came up a few times. Its antigen remains unidentified. TCRdb reanalysed the reads using MiXCR and keeps one entry per CDR3 protein. The sample has about 900,000 distinct CDR3 sequences, about 33% seen once. Germline assignment: CDR1 MNHNS and CDR2 SASEGT. This CDR3 spans 13 amino acids. The V segment lost 6 bases and the J segment 4 bases; nucleotides outside the gene matches: 5. Source: cultured CD8+ T cells from PBMCs, taken from culture after CMV antigen stimulation. V usage is TRBV6-1 and J usage is TRBJ1-1; 7 nucleotides agree with TRBD1. The sequence was obtained from a human donor in good health (CMV status not recorded). Some clones in this sample may be carry-over from other donors' samples. In DNA, the CDR3 is TGTGCCAGCAGACCAGCAGGGGGCACTGAAGCTTTCTTT. Amino acid sequence: CASRPAGGTEAFF.